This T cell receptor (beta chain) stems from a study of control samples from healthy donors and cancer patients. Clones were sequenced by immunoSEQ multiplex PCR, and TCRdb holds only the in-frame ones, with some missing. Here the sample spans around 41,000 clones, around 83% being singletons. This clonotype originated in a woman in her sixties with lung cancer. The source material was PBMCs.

CDR3 loop: CAISGRNSNQPQHF. The DNA of the CDR3 is TGTGCCATCTCTGGACGGAATAGCAATCAGCCCCAGCATTTT. This chain joins TRBV10-3 and TRBJ1-5; D gene uncertain. The CDR3 sequence is 14 residues long. From germline, CDR1 is ENHRY and CDR2 SYGVKD. V gave up 8 bases and J gave up 0 bases, with 11 bases separating them.